The 24 T cell receptor beta chains given below trace back to one sample, sequenced in a study of blood T cell repertoires in COVID-19. Here immunoSEQ multiplex PCR was the method, and the copy in TCRdb shows in-frame clones only, minus some. The sample consists of 70,000 to 90,000 clones, roughly 84% of them appearing once. What was sequenced was peripheral blood. The receptors come from a man between 65 and 85 years old with acute or convalescent COVID-19.

V usage is TRBV6-1 and J usage is TRBJ2-4, with D unresolved. Per the germline V gene, CDR1 is MNHNS and CDR2 is SASEGT. The CDR3 consists of 15 residues. Deletions cut 3 bases from V and 0 bases from J, with 9 bases between. This CDR3 reads CASSEYWLAKNIQYF. Here the CDR3 DNA reads TGTGCCAGCAGTGAGTATTGGCTAGCCAAAAACATTCAGTACTTC.

V is TRBV6-1 and J is TRBJ1-1; 7 nucleotides agree with TRBD1. From germline, CDR1 is MNHNS and CDR2 SASEGT. J was trimmed by 4 bases and V by 3 bases; bases with no gene match: 5. This CDR3 contains 14 residues. CDR3 loop: CASSDRQGSTEAFF. CDR3 nucleotide sequence: TGTGCCAGCAGTGACCGACAGGGTAGCACTGAAGCTTTCTTT.

Concerning this clone: The sample carries other DNA sequences with the same CDR3. This chain links TRBV28 with TRBJ1-2, with 7 bases aligning to TRBD1. The germline CDR1 and CDR2 sequences are MDHEN and SYDVKM. The CDR3 contains 13 residues. V was clipped by 4 bases and J by 4 bases; unmatched bases: 3. The CDR3 bases are TGTGCCAGCAGTTCAGGGGGAGGCTATGGCTACACCTTC. It is translated as CASSSGGGYGYTF.

CDR3 sequence: CASRLQGGLSHGYTF. The CDR3 region has the DNA TGTGCCAGCAGGCTACAGGGGGGCCTGAGTCATGGCTACACCTTC. J is TRBJ1-2 and V is TRBV28, with 8 bases aligning to TRBD1. The CDR3 length is 15 residues. Germline-derived CDR1 and CDR2 are MDHEN and SYDVKM. Trimming took 6 bases from V and 6 from J; bases not matched to a gene: 12.

This clone was seen many times. V is TRBV10-3 and J is TRBJ1-5; D uncertain. V lost 5 bases and J 4 bases, leaving 9 bases between the germline ends. The CDR3 is 13 amino acids. From germline, CDR1 is ENHRY and CDR2 SYGVKD. The CDR3 region has the DNA TGTGCCATCAGTTCTACGGGTAATCAGCCCCAGCATTTT. It specifies CAISSTGNQPQHF.

This clone came up a few times. The chain links TRBV6-1 to TRBJ1-1; D ambiguous. Trimming pared 0 bases from V and 2 bases from J, leaving 7 bases between. This CDR3 has 14 residues. Germline CDR1 reads MNHNS; CDR2 reads SASEGT. CDR3 nucleotide sequence: TGTGCCAGCAGTGAAGCGTATATCAACACTGAAGCTTTCTTT. Translation gives CASSEAYINTEAFF.

This rearrangement joins TRBV7-6 to TRBJ2-5; 10 bases align to TRBD1. V lost 5 bases to trimming and J lost 5 bases; unmatched junction nucleotides: 8. Germline lookup yields CDR1 SGHVS and CDR2 FNYEAQ. The CDR3 has 15 amino acids. For the CDR3, the DNA is TGTGCCAGCAGCCCCCTAGGGACAGGGGCGGAGACCCAGTACTTC. Translated, it gives CASSPLGTGAETQYF.

The V call is TRBV4-2, the J call TRBJ2-3; 9 bases agree with TRBD2. The germline CDR1 and CDR2 sequences are LGHNA and YNFKEQ. The CDR3 consists of 15 residues. V lost 4 bases, J lost 2 bases, and 4 bases stayed unmatched. In nucleotides, the CDR3 is TGTGCCAGCAGCCGGGCGGGGGGGTTCACAGATACGCAGTATTTT. Amino acids: CASSRAGGFTDTQYF.

The chain couples TRBV6-6 to TRBJ1-3; D might be TRBD1 (6 bases). V lost 4 bases to trimming and J lost 2 bases, with 12 bases between them. Germline values: CDR1 MNHNY, CDR2 SVGAGI (reference sequence). The CDR3 spans 15 residues. The CDR3 DNA sequence: TGTGCCAGCAGTTCGACAGGAATCGCTGGAAACACCATATATTTT. It is translated as CASSSTGIAGNTIYF.

This clone was observed once. The chain joins TRBV5-5 to TRBJ2-2; D is possibly TRBD2 (6 bases). Trimming shortened V by 3 bases and J by 5 bases, and 11 bases separated the two germline ends. The CDR3 has 14 residues. Germline V gene data show CDR1 as SGHKS and CDR2 as YYEKEE (reference sequence). The CDR3 is CASSSFGGTGELFF. In nucleotides, the CDR3 is TGTGCCAGCAGCTCGTTCGGGGGAACCGGGGAGCTGTTTTTT.

The rearrangement joins TRBV27 to TRBJ1-6; D remains ambiguous. Trimming stripped 3 bases from V and 1 base from J, with 25 bases between. Germline V gene sequence: CDR1 MNHEY, CDR2 SMNVEV (reference sequence). This CDR3 is 21 amino acids long. The CDR3 spells CASSFGVGQRGGSSYNSPLHF. The CDR3 coding sequence is TGTGCCAGCAGTTTTGGCGTAGGGCAGCGGGGAGGTTCGTCCTATAATTCACCCCTCCACTTT.

There are a few counts of this clone. The chain couples TRBV24-1 to TRBJ1-4, with 7 bases aligning to TRBD1. The germline gives CDR1 KGHDR, CDR2 SFDVKD. V was clipped by 4 bases and J by 7 bases; unmatched bases: 8. There are 15 residues in the CDR3. The CDR3 coding sequence is TGTGCCACCAGTGACCCGACCTCAGGGGGTGAAAAACTGTTTTTT. Encoded protein: CATSDPTSGGEKLFF.

The chain is built from TRBV11-2 and TRBJ2-1; possibly TRBD1 for D (6 bases). V lost 6 bases and J 8 bases, leaving 14 bases between the germline ends. CDR3 length: 13 residues. Germline V gene lookup returns CDR1 SGHAT and CDR2 FQNNGV. Here the CDR3 reads CASRGTQGYEQFF. The CDR3 DNA is TGTGCCAGCAGAGGCACACAGGGTTATGAGCAGTTCTTC.

The gene calls are TRBV6-6 and TRBJ2-7; 8 positions match TRBD1. Losses at the gene ends were 5 bases for V and 7 bases for J; bases not matched to a gene: 7. From germline, CDR1 is MNHNY and CDR2 SVGAGI (reference sequence). The CDR3 covers 13 residues. The CDR3 spells CASSPQGVSEQYV. The CDR3 coding sequence is TGTGCCAGCAGTCCACAGGGGGTGAGTGAGCAGTACGTC.

The chain links TRBV27 to TRBJ2-1, with 8 bases fitting TRBD1. Trimming removed 7 bases from V and 0 bases from J; junction bases left unmatched: 5. CDR3 length: 15 amino acids. The germline V gene encodes CDR1 MNHEY and CDR2 SMNVEV (reference sequence). In DNA, the CDR3 is TGTGCCAGCACTCCAGGGACAGGCTCCTACAATGAGCAGTTCTTC. Its protein product is CASTPGTGSYNEQFF.

This chain joins TRBV6-6 and TRBJ1-1; tentatively, D is TRBD1 (5 bases). The CDR3 totals 16 residues. The V end lost 5 bases, the J end lost 5 bases, and 21 bases lay between the germline ends. Germline loops: CDR1 MNHNY, CDR2 SVGAGI (reference sequence). This chain's CDR3 is CASSTTGTPAGTEAFF. In DNA, the CDR3 is TGTGCCAGCAGTACTACCGGGACCCCGGCGGGGACTGAAGCTTTCTTT.

This chain links TRBV19 with TRBJ1-5; D not resolved. Germline loops: CDR1 LNHDA, CDR2 SQIVND (reference sequence). The CDR3 spans 14 residues. V shed 3 bases and J shed 5 bases, with 11 bases lying between them. The CDR3 DNA is TGTGCCAGTAGTATGGGTCAGGTCTATCAGCCCCAGCATTTT. It codes for CASSMGQVYQPQHF.

This clone was detected a few times. This chain joins TRBV5-1 and TRBJ1-5, with TRBD1 matching 7 bases. The CDR3 sequence is 15 residues long. V was pared by 4 bases and J by 0 bases, with 4 bases of the junction left unmatched. Germline CDR1 SGHRS, CDR2 YFSETQ. In DNA, the CDR3 is TGCGCCAGCAGCGTCGGGACAGTTAGCAATCAGCCCCAGCATTTT. Its translation is CASSVGTVSNQPQHF.

This clone was counted a few times. The chain joins TRBV10-2 to TRBJ2-2; D uncertain. The CDR3 spans 15 residues. V dropped 8 bases and J dropped 3 bases, with 16 bases sitting between them. Per the germline V gene, CDR1 is WSHSY and CDR2 is SAAADI. CDR3 protein: CASSVDRRDTGELFF. As DNA, the CDR3 is TGCGCCAGCTCCGTAGATCGTAGAGACACCGGGGAGCTGTTTTTT.

This clone came up once. The rearrangement links TRBV11-3 to TRBJ1-1; perhaps TRBD1 as D (5 bases). CDR3 length: 16 residues. Trimming took off 1 base at V and 1 base at J, with 13 bases between the two ends. Per the germline V gene, CDR1 is SGHNT and CDR2 is YENEEA. The CDR3 protein is CASSLGWGGKNTEAFF. The DNA for the CDR3 is TGTGCCAGCAGCTTAGGATGGGGCGGTAAGAACACTGAAGCTTTCTTT.

This clone occurred a few times. The chain has TRBV11-2 and TRBJ1-2; unclear D gene. Per germline, CDR1 SGHAT and CDR2 FQNNGV. The ends were cut back, 5 bases at V and 2 bases at J, with 12 bases in the middle. CDR3 length: 14 amino acids. The CDR3 nucleotides are TGTGCCAGCAGCCGAGCGGGAGGCAACTATGGCTACACCTTC. This gives the protein CASSRAGGNYGYTF. The whole variable domain, remainder taken from reference TRBV11-2 and TRBJ1-2, is EAGVAQSPRYKIIEKRQSVAFWCNPISGHATLYWYQQILGQGPKLLIQFQNNGVVDDSQLPKDRFSAERLKGVDSTLKIQPAKLEDSAVYLCASSRAGGNYGYTFGSGTRLTVV.

V gene TRBV5-1 combines with J gene TRBJ2-1; TRBD2 matches 7 bases. The CDR3 spans 15 residues. In germline, CDR1 is SGHRS, CDR2 YFSETQ. The V and J ends lost 4 bases and 0 bases, in that order; junction bases with no gene match: 4. This chain's CDR3 is CASSVGGSSYNEQFF. CDR3 bases: TGCGCCAGCAGCGTCGGGGGGAGCTCCTACAATGAGCAGTTCTTC.

The rearrangement uses TRBV19 and TRBJ2-5; 9 nucleotides agree with TRBD1. The V segment lost 1 base and the J segment 0 bases; nucleotides outside the gene matches: 3. CDR1 and CDR2 (germline): LNHDA, SQIVND (reference sequence). The CDR3 length is 16 residues. CDR3 bases: TGTGCCAGTAGTATAGGAGGGACAGGGTACCAAGAGACCCAGTACTTC. This translates into CASSIGGTGYQETQYF.

V gene TRBV19 combines with J gene TRBJ2-5; 9 nucleotides align to TRBD2. Germline CDR1 and CDR2: LNHDA and SQIVND (reference sequence). The CDR3 is 16 residues long. Trimming removed 1 base from V and 1 base from J; junction bases left unmatched: 4. The CDR3: CASSIGGGRVQETQYF. CDR3 in DNA: TGTGCCAGTAGTATAGGGGGCGGGAGGGTCCAAGAGACCCAGTACTTC.